A selection of T cell receptor beta chains follows, all from one sample in a study of T cell changes during pregnancy in multiple sclerosis. Clones were read by immunoSEQ multiplex PCR, and TCRdb kept only the in-frame ones, dropping some. The sample contains 100,000 or so clones, approximately 92% of which appear only once. Material: peripheral blood, obtained in the second trimester of pregnancy. Receptors originate from a female donor with multiple sclerosis, enrolled in a pregnancy study. Each CDR3 is given with its conserved first and last residue. The D gene is left open where the match is weak. Some rows have no size entry. The others give once, few or many, or a class for an expanded clone.

V: TRBV7-6; D: -; size: -; J: TRBJ1-1; CDR3: CASSARGNTEAFF; DNA: TGTGCCAGCAGCGCCAGGGGGAACACTGAAGCTTTCTTT
V: TRBV7-9; D: -; size: few; J: TRBJ1-1; CDR3: CASSYNTGTEAFF; DNA: TGTGCCAGCAGTTATAACACAGGCACTGAAGCTTTCTTT
V: TRBV9; D: TRBD1; size: -; J: TRBJ1-6; CDR3: CASSPRGTGGSPLHF; DNA: TGTGCCAGCAGCCCCCGGGGGACAGGGGGTTCACCCCTCCACTTT
V: TRBV10-3; D: TRBD1; size: -; J: TRBJ1-1; CDR3: CATRDRRNTEAFF; DNA: TGTGCCACCCGGGACAGGAGGAACACTGAAGCTTTCTTT
V: TRBV28; D: TRBD1; size: -; J: TRBJ1-1; CDR3: CASRRQGLGAEAFF; DNA: TGTGCCAGCAGGAGACAGGGTTTAGGCGCTGAAGCTTTCTTT
V: TRBV19; D: -; size: -; J: TRBJ1-4; CDR3: CASSITPTTATNEKLFF; DNA: TGTGCCAGTAGTATAACCCCTACGACTGCAACTAATGAAAAACTGTTTTTT
V: TRBV6-1; D: TRBD2; size: -; J: TRBJ2-1; CDR3: CASSEWTSGGNEQFF; DNA: TGTGCCAGCAGTGAATGGACTAGCGGGGGGAATGAGCAGTTCTTC
V: TRBV29-1; D: -; size: -; J: TRBJ2-7; CDR3: CSVADSSYEQYF; DNA: TGCAGCGTTGCAGACAGCTCCTACGAGCAGTACTTC
V: TRBV18; D: -; size: -; J: TRBJ2-5; CDR3: CASSSAGPRETQYF; DNA: TGTGCCAGCTCATCAGCAGGGCCTCGGGAGACCCAGTACTTC
V: TRBV11-3; D: TRBD1; size: -; J: TRBJ2-7; CDR3: CASSAGRQGDEQYF; DNA: TGTGCCAGCAGCGCAGGGAGACAGGGCGACGAGCAGTACTTC
V: TRBV4-2; D: -; size: -; J: TRBJ1-5; CDR3: CASSQDQGYGPQHF; DNA: TGTGCCAGCAGCCAAGATCAGGGGTACGGGCCCCAGCATTTT
V: TRBV30; D: -; size: few; J: TRBJ1-1; CDR3: CAWSVEAGHVLEAFF; DNA: TGTGCCTGGAGTGTAGAGGCGGGCCACGTCTTGGAAGCTTTCTTT
V: TRBV19; D: TRBD1; size: -; J: TRBJ2-7; CDR3: CASSGTGAQEYEQYF; DNA: TGTGCCAGTAGTGGTACAGGGGCGCAGGAGTACGAGCAGTACTTC
V: TRBV27; D: TRBD1; size: once; J: TRBJ2-7; CDR3: CASHRQGGEQYF; DNA: TGTGCCAGCCACCGACAGGGTGGGGAGCAGTACTTC
V: TRBV18; D: -; size: -; J: TRBJ1-2; CDR3: CASSPAEQYGYTF; DNA: TGTGCCAGCTCACCAGCGGAGCAATATGGCTACACCTTC
V: TRBV2; D: TRBD2; size: -; J: TRBJ2-1; CDR3: CASSEALSRLAGNNEQFF; DNA: TGTGCCAGCAGTGAAGCGCTTAGCAGACTAGCGGGCAACAATGAGCAGTTCTTC
V: TRBV7-9; D: -; size: -; J: TRBJ1-1; CDR3: CASSLESQGPMNTEAFF; DNA: TGTGCCAGCAGCTTAGAATCTCAGGGGCCCATGAACACTGAAGCTTTCTTT
V: TRBV5-5; D: -; size: -; J: TRBJ2-7; CDR3: CASRHPGSYEQYF; DNA: TGTGCCAGCAGACATCCGGGATCCTACGAGCAGTACTTC
V: TRBV19; D: -; size: -; J: TRBJ2-3; CDR3: CASSIGSDTDTQYF; DNA: TGTGCCAGTAGTATCGGTAGCGACACAGATACGCAGTATTTT
V: TRBV6-5; D: -; size: -; J: TRBJ1-1; CDR3: CASSYSRGGEAFF; DNA: TGTGCCAGCAGTTACTCGAGAGGGGGAGAAGCTTTCTTT
V: TRBV2; D: -; size: -; J: TRBJ1-5; CDR3: CASSRDRNNQPQHF; DNA: TGTGCCAGCAGTCGTGACAGGAATAATCAGCCCCAGCATTTT
V: TRBV9; D: -; size: once; J: TRBJ2-5; CDR3: CASSQQGRKETQYF; DNA: TGTGCCAGCAGCCAACAGGGAAGGAAAGAGACCCAGTACTTC